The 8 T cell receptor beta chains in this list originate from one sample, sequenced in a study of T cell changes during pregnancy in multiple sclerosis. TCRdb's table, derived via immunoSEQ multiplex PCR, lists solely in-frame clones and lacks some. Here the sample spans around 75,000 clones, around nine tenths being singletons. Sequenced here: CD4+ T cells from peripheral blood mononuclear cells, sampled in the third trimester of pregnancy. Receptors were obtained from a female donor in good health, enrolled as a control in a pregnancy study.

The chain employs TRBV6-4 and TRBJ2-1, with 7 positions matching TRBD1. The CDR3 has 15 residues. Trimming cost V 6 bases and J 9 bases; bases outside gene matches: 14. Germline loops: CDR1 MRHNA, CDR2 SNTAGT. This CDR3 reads CASSPNIRGRGEQFF. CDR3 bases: TGTGCCAGCAGCCCTAACATAAGGGGGCGAGGTGAGCAGTTCTTC.

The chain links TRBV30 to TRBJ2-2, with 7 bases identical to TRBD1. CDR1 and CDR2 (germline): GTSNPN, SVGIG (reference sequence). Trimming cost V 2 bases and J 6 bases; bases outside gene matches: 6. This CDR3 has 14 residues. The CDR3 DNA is TGTGCCTGGAGTACCTTAACAGGGGCCGGGGAGCTGTTTTTT. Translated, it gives CAWSTLTGAGELFF. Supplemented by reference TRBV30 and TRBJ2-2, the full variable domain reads SQTIHQWPATLVQPVGSPLSLECTVEGTSNPNLYWYRQAAGRGLQLLFYSVGIGQISSEVPQNLSASRPQDRQFILSSKKLLLSDSGFYLCAWSTLTGAGELFFGEGSRLTVL.

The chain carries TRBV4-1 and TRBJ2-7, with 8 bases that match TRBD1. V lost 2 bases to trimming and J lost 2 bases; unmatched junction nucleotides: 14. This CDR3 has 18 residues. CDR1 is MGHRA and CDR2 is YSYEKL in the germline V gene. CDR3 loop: CASSQTDLDRVSTYEQYF. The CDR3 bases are TGCGCCAGCAGCCAAACGGATTTGGACAGGGTATCCACCTACGAGCAGTACTTC.

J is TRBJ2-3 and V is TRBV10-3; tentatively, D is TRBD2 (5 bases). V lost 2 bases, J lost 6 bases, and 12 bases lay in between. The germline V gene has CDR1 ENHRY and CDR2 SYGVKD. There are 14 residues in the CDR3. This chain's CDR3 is CAISEAKGADTQYF. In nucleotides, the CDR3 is TGTGCCATCAGTGAGGCGAAGGGAGCGGATACGCAGTATTTT.

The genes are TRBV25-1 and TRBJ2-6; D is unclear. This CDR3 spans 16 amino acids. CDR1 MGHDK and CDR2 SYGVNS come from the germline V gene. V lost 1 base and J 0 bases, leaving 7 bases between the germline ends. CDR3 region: CASSESLYSGANVLTF. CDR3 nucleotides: TGTGCCAGCAGTGAATCCCTCTACTCTGGGGCCAACGTCCTGACTTTC.

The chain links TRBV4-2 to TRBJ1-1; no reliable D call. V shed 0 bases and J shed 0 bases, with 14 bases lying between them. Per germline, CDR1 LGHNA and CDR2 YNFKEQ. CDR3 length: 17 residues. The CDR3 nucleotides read TGTGCCAGCAGCCAAGATCAAACAATCCAAGTGAACACTGAAGCTTTCTTT. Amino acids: CASSQDQTIQVNTEAFF.

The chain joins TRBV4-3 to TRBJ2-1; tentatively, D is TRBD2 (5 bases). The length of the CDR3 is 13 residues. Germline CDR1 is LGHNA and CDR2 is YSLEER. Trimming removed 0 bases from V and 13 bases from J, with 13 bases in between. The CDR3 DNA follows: TGCGCCAGCAGCCAAGACATTAGAGGACTTCAGTTCTTC. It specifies CASSQDIRGLQFF.

The CDR3 DNA sequence: TGTGCCTGGAGGGCGGGCCCGGGGGGGGGTGAAAAACTGTTTTTT. This encodes CAWRAGPGGGEKLFF. V usage is TRBV30 and J usage is TRBJ1-4; perhaps TRBD1 as D (5 bases). Germline V gene lookup returns CDR1 GTSNPN and CDR2 SVGIG (reference sequence). Trimming took off 3 bases at V and 7 bases at J, with 18 bases between the two ends. CDR3 length equals 15 residues. The full variable domain, completed using reference TRBV30 and TRBJ1-4, is SQTIHQWPATLVQPVGSPLSLECTVEGTSNPNLYWYRQAAGRGLQLLFYSVGIGQISSEVPQNLSASRPQDRQFILSSKKLLLSDSGFYLCAWRAGPGGGEKLFFGSGTQLSVL.